The 16 T cell receptor beta chains below all came from one sample that was sequenced in a study of blood T cell repertoires in COVID-19. Using immunoSEQ multiplex PCR, the repertoire was profiled, and TCRdb retains in-frame clones only, with some absent. The sample holds under 300,000 clones, 86% seen once. The sample taken for sequencing was peripheral blood. These TCRs come from a man in his sixties with acute or convalescent COVID-19.

The chain employs TRBV18 and TRBJ1-1, with TRBD1 matching 8 bases. CDR3 length equals 12 residues. J lost 7 bases, V lost 3 bases, and 1 base had no gene match. Germline values: CDR1 KGHSH, CDR2 LQKENI. The CDR3 nucleotides are TGTGCCAGCTCACCCGGACAGGGTGAAGCTTTCTTT. Residues: CASSPGQGEAFF.

This chain uses TRBV28 with TRBJ1-5; 7 bases fit TRBD1. CDR3 size: 15 residues. The V gene's germline CDR1 is MDHEN and CDR2 SYDVKM. J was trimmed by 3 bases and V by 5 bases; bases with no gene match: 7. CDR3 sequence (DNA): TGTGCCAGCAGTAGAACCGGGACAGTCAATCAGCCCCAGCATTTT. The encoded protein is CASSRTGTVNQPQHF. Variable domain in full (rest from reference TRBV28 and TRBJ1-5): DVKVTQSSRYLVKRTGEKVFLECVQDMDHENMFWYRQDPGLGLRLIYFSYDVKMKEKGDIPEGYSVSREKKERFSLILESASTNQTSMYLCASSRTGTVNQPQHFGDGTRLSIL.

V and J are TRBV14 and TRBJ2-5; D gene ambiguous. Between the trimmed V and J ends, which lost 0 bases and 13 bases, there was a span of 12 bases. Germline V CDR1 and CDR2: SGHDN, FVKESK. This CDR3 region has 12 residues. The CDR3 spells CASSQERIPMYF. CDR3 coding DNA: TGTGCCAGCAGCCAAGAGCGGATCCCCATGTACTTC.

CDR3 nucleotide sequence: TGTGCCAGCTCACCAAGACAGATCATTACTAGCACAGATACGCAGTATTTT. This translates into CASSPRQIITSTDTQYF. This chain joins TRBV18 and TRBJ2-3, with a possible D match to TRBD1 (5 bases). The germline gives CDR1 KGHSH, CDR2 LQKENI. The length of the CDR3 is 17 residues. The V end lost 2 bases, the J end lost 0 bases, and 15 bases lay between the germline ends.

This chain links TRBV28 with TRBJ1-5; 8 bases fit TRBD1. V was clipped by 3 bases and J by 0 bases; unmatched bases: 4. The CDR3 sequence is 16 residues long. Germline CDR1 is MDHEN and CDR2 is SYDVKM. The CDR3 DNA is TGTGCCAGCAGTTTGGGGACAGGATATAGCAATCAGCCCCAGCATTTT. It translates to CASSLGTGYSNQPQHF.

This clone appeared a few times. This CDR3 is CASSLGGTNTGELFF. The CDR3 bases are TGTGCCAGCAGCTTAGGTGGGACAAACACCGGGGAGCTGTTTTTT. The genes are TRBV11-3 and TRBJ2-2; tentatively, D is TRBD1 (6 bases). V dropped 1 base and J dropped 2 bases, with 8 bases sitting between them. The germline gives CDR1 SGHNT, CDR2 YENEEA. The CDR3 spans 15 residues. Combining the CDR3 with reference TRBV11-3 and TRBJ2-2 gives the whole variable domain EAGVVQSPRYKIIEKKQPVAFWCNPISGHNTLYWYLQNLGQGPELLIRYENEEAVDDSQLPKDRFSAERLKGVDSTLKIQPAELGDSAVYLCASSLGGTNTGELFFGEGSRLTVL.

The V gene is TRBV19, the J gene TRBJ2-2; maybe TRBD1 (6 bases). The CDR3 runs to 15 residues. Trimming cost V 2 bases and J 5 bases, with 12 bases left between them. The germline V gene has CDR1 LNHDA and CDR2 SQIVND (reference sequence). DNA of the CDR3: TGTGCCAGTAGTATAAGGACAGCCGGTACCGGGGAGCTGTTTTTT. Protein: CASSIRTAGTGELFF.

Points on this clone: The sample has other DNA sequences that encode this CDR3 too. The chain combines TRBV12-3 or TRBV12-4 with TRBJ2-7; D might be TRBD2 (5 bases). CDR3 length: 11 amino acids. V shed 8 bases and J shed 4 bases, with 9 bases lying between them. The DNA of the CDR3 is TGTGCCAGCTCACCGGGGTACGAGCAGTACTTC. Its translation is CASSPGYEQYF.

This clone was detected only once. The J gene is TRBJ2-7, the V gene TRBV24-1, with 11 bases lining up with TRBD2. CDR3 length equals 14 residues. The J segment lost 4 bases and the V segment lost 6 bases, leaving 4 bases of the junction unmatched. CDR1 KGHDR and CDR2 SFDVKD come from the germline V gene. The CDR3, as DNA: TGTGCCACCAGTTCTGGGACTAGCGGATACGAGCAGTACTTC. Translated: CATSSGTSGYEQYF.

The rearrangement uses TRBV5-5 and TRBJ2-5; 12 bases fit TRBD1. Germline V lookup: CDR1 SGHKS, CDR2 YYEKEE (reference sequence). CDR3 length equals 15 residues. The trim removed 4 bases at V and 7 bases at J, leaving 8 bases unmatched. CDR3 bases: TGTGCCAGCAGCCGGGGGACAGGGGGCTCTGTGACCCAGTACTTC. This encodes CASSRGTGGSVTQYF.

The J gene is TRBJ2-5, the V gene TRBV7-2; 9 bases align to TRBD2. This CDR3 region has 17 residues. Germline V gene data show CDR1 as SGHTA and CDR2 as FQGNSA. The J segment lost 3 bases and the V segment lost 2 bases, leaving 10 bases of the junction unmatched. CDR3 loop: CASSLMAGGPFEETQYF. CDR3 nucleotides: TGTGCCAGCAGCTTAATGGCGGGAGGGCCTTTTGAAGAGACCCAGTACTTC.

This clone was found a few times. CDR3 in DNA: TGTGCCAGCAGTGTACAGGGCACCGGAAACACCATATATTTT. This sequence encodes CASSVQGTGNTIYF. V gene TRBV28 combines with J gene TRBJ1-3; D is possibly TRBD1 (6 bases). In germline, CDR1 is MDHEN, CDR2 SYDVKM. CDR3 length: 14 amino acids. V lost 5 bases and J lost 4, with 12 bases in between.

The V gene is TRBV6-2 or TRBV6-3, the J gene TRBJ2-3; a weak D match, TRBD1 (6 bases). Trimming took 2 bases from V and 2 from J, leaving 14 bases between them. The germline CDR1 and CDR2 sequences are MNHEY and SVGEGT. This CDR3 has 16 amino acids. This CDR3 is CASSYAPGHTTDTQYF. CDR3 DNA: TGTGCCAGCAGTTACGCTCCGGGACATACCACAGATACGCAGTATTTT.

The chain combines TRBV11-2 with TRBJ2-7, with 10 bases lining up with TRBD2. This CDR3 has 15 residues. Trimming cost V 5 bases and J 7 bases; bases outside gene matches: 11. The germline CDR1 and CDR2 sequences are SGHAT and FQNNGV. CDR3 region: CASSPRTSGSSEQYF. Written as DNA, the CDR3 is TGTGCCAGCAGCCCTCGGACTAGCGGTTCTTCTGAGCAGTACTTC.

The rearrangement joins TRBV28 to TRBJ1-1; D might be TRBD1 (6 bases). V was clipped by 6 bases and J by 4 bases, with 9 bases between them. Germline-derived CDR1 and CDR2 are MDHEN and SYDVKM. The CDR3 extends over 12 amino acids. The CDR3 loop is CASSPTGTEAFF. The CDR3 nucleotides read TGTGCCAGCAGCCCGACAGGCACTGAAGCTTTCTTT. Full variable domain (remainder filled in from reference TRBV28 and TRBJ1-1): DVKVTQSSRYLVKRTGEKVFLECVQDMDHENMFWYRQDPGLGLRLIYFSYDVKMKEKGDIPEGYSVSREKKERFSLILESASTNQTSMYLCASSPTGTEAFFGQGTRLTVV.

This clone was counted a single time. The chain joins TRBV7-2 to TRBJ2-7; D perhaps matches TRBD1 (5 bases). The CDR3 is 15 amino acids. Germline lookup yields CDR1 SGHTA and CDR2 FQGNSA. V was trimmed by 1 base and J by 2 bases, leaving 12 bases between them. In DNA form, the CDR3 reads TGTGCCAGCAGCTTAGTTGTGGGGCAGACCTACGAGCAGTACTTC. It translates to CASSLVVGQTYEQYF.